The present entry profiles one T cell receptor (beta chain) with its context. Antigen specificity is unknown. Relative to the germline gene, one junction end is altered; a read error may explain this. These data are taken from a study of tumor-infiltrating lymphocytes in primary liver carcinoma. Study at large: The cohort included men and women aged 30 to 69 years.

The CDR3 is 15 residues long. Using a constant-region primer together with ProtoScript II reverse transcriptase, TCR beta cDNA was made from approximately 0.55 ug of total RNA. Employing slightly modified ARM-PCR, three nested multiplex PCR rounds were run, and these gave rise to the TCR beta libraries. Amplification in the first two PCR rounds was performed using TRBV1-TRBV30 forward primers and a C-beta reverse primer for around 10 cycles each. TCRdb re-derived calls from the multiplex PCR reads in MiXCR, one entry per CDR3 protein. The data show roughly 91,000 distinct CDR3 sequences, over 55% seen once. General study findings and limits: The proportion of top clones found throughout all five tumor regions was only about 7.5-25%. Paired tumor-adjacent and tumor-blood samples overlapped less than tumor region pairs did.

Scientists recovered RNA and DNA together from roughly 21-30 mg of unsorted bulk tissue. This clonotype was obtained from a woman aged 60-75 years with primary liver carcinoma and hepatitis B virus infection. The source material was liver tumor tissue from sampling region 5. Subset indicated: tumor region T5, tumor centre. This sequence joins TRBV12-3 or TRBV12-4 and TRBJ2-1; 9 bases map to TRBD2. CDR3 bases: TGTGCCAACAGAGACAAGCGGGAGGCCCCCAATAAGCAGTTCTTC. The encoded protein is CANRDKREAPNKQFF.